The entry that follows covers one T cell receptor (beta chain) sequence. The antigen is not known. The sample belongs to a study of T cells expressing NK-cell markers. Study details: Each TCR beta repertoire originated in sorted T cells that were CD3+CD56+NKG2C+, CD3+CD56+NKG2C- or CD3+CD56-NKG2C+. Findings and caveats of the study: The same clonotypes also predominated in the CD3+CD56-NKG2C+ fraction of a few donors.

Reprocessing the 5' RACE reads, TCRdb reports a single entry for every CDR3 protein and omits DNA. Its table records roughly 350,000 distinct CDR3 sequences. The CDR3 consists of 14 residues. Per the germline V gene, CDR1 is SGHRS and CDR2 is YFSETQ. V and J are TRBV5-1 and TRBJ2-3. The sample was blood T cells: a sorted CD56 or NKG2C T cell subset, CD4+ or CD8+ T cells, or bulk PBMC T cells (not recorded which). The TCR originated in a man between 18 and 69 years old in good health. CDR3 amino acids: CASSFAGKTDTQYF.